The 8 T cell receptor beta chains given below trace back to one sample, sequenced in a study of CD8 T cells in Susac syndrome. Random hexamers served to reverse transcribe about 0.45 to 1 ug RNA. MiXCR, run by TCRdb on the immunoSEQ multiplex PCR reads, gives a single entry per CDR3 protein. The sample carries around 170,000 distinct CDR3 sequences, 85% to 95% recorded once. Sequencing was performed on CD4+ T cells from PBMCs. The receptors here all came from a human donor with Susac syndrome.

The chain is built from TRBV28 and TRBJ1-2; D not resolved. In germline, CDR1 is MDHEN, CDR2 SYDVKM. Trimming took 6 bases from V and 7 from J, leaving 15 bases between them. The CDR3 loop spans 13 amino acids. The CDR3: CASRPNSILGYTF. The CDR3 DNA follows: TGTGCCAGCAGACCCAATTCCATTCTTGGCTACACCTTC.

The rearrangement joins TRBV2 to TRBJ1-1; D is unresolved. The CDR3 is made up of 14 amino acids. Germline V lookup: CDR1 SNHLY, CDR2 FYNNEI. V shed 5 bases and J shed 7 bases, with 17 bases lying between them. CDR3 nucleotide sequence: TGTGCCAGCAGTCCTAGAGCGGTTGTAAGTGAAGCTTTCTTT. Protein product: CASSPRAVVSEAFF.

This clonotype was counted a single time. The J gene is TRBJ1-1, the V gene TRBV29-1; D is uncertain. Per the germline V gene, CDR1 is SQVTM and CDR2 is ANQGSEA. V was cut by 2 bases and J by 1 base, with 8 bases left in between. The CDR3 extends over 13 amino acids. CDR3 amino acids: CSVERTPNTEAFF. The CDR3, as DNA: TGCAGCGTTGAAAGGACCCCGAACACTGAAGCTTTCTTT.

This chain uses TRBV2 with TRBJ1-3; D may be TRBD1 (6 bases). V was clipped by 8 bases and J by 0 bases, with 14 bases between them. The CDR3 is 15 amino acids. Looked up from germline, CDR1 is SNHLY and CDR2 is FYNNEI. CDR3 in DNA: TGTGCCAGCCGGGACACTAGAAGCTCTGGAAACACCATATATTTT. It is translated as CASRDTRSSGNTIYF.

The rearrangement uses TRBV5-6 and TRBJ1-2; TRBD1 is a possible D gene (5 bases). The CDR3 is 12 residues long. Looked up from germline, CDR1 is SGHDT and CDR2 is YYEEEE. V lost 4 bases, J lost 4 bases, and 8 bases lay in between. The CDR3 region is CASSGGLYGYTF. CDR3 in DNA: TGTGCCAGCAGCGGGGGACTCTATGGCTACACCTTC.

This chain connects TRBV30 to TRBJ1-5; D not resolved. V lost 0 bases and J 1 base, leaving 10 bases between the germline ends. CDR3 length: 15 residues. The germline CDR1 and CDR2 sequences are GTSNPN and SVGIG (reference sequence). Written as DNA, the CDR3 is TGTGCCTGGAGTGTGGGTCACAGAAGCAATCAGCCCCAGCATTTT. Amino acids: CAWSVGHRSNQPQHF. Combining the CDR3 with reference TRBV30 and TRBJ1-5 gives the whole variable domain SQTIHQWPATLVQPVGSPLSLECTVEGTSNPNLYWYRQAAGRGLQLLFYSVGIGQISSEVPQNLSASRPQDRQFILSSKKLLLSDSGFYLCAWSVGHRSNQPQHFGDGTRLSIL.

Comments on this clonotype: At one end the junction does not follow the germline gene, possibly because of a read error. J is TRBJ2-5 and V is TRBV5-1, with 8 bases identical to TRBD2. The CDR3 has 15 residues. Germline CDR1 SGHRS, CDR2 YFSETQ. The CDR3 region has the DNA TGTGCCAGCAGCCGCGGAACTAGCGGACAAGAGACCCAGTACTTC. This translates into CASSRGTSGQETQYF.

The chain couples TRBV5-1 to TRBJ1-2; maybe TRBD1 (5 bases). V dropped 1 base and J dropped 3 bases, with 13 bases sitting between them. Germline V gene lookup returns CDR1 SGHRS and CDR2 YFSETQ. The CDR3 extends over 15 amino acids. The CDR3 region has the DNA TGCGCCAGCAGCTTGTCGGAGCAGGGAGACTATGGCTACACCTTC. It codes for CASSLSEQGDYGYTF.